Shown below are 21 T cell receptor beta chains from a single sample sequenced in a study of T-cell memory formation after mild COVID-19. TCRdb reanalysed the 5' RACE reads using MiXCR and keeps one entry per CDR3 protein. The table has about 27,000 distinct CDR3 sequences, about 8% seen once. Source material: PBMCs or a T cell subset sorted from them (not recorded which). All receptors come from an adult woman who had mild COVID-19 (a few samples of this study predate the infection). Cell type and time point are not known.

The sample holds many counts of this clonotype. The J gene is TRBJ2-3, the V gene TRBV12-3 or TRBV12-4; 9 bases are shared with TRBD1. The CDR3 length is 13 residues. The V gene end was trimmed by 5 bases and the J gene end by 8 bases; junction bases not matched to a gene: 5. DNA of the CDR3: TGTGCCAGCAGTGCAACAGGGGGCCTTACGCAGTATTTT. It specifies CASSATGGLTQYF.

This clonotype was observed many times. The chain uses TRBV10-3 and TRBJ2-7; 10 nucleotides line up with TRBD1. The CDR3 covers 13 residues. Germline loops: CDR1 ENHRY, CDR2 SYGVKD. The V and J ends lost 10 bases and 7 bases, in that order; junction bases with no gene match: 10. The CDR3 region is CATRGTGEGEQYF. The CDR3 DNA is TGTGCCACCAGGGGGACAGGGGAGGGTGAGCAGTACTTC.

This chain links TRBV19 with TRBJ1-1, with no clear D. The germline V gene has CDR1 LNHDA and CDR2 SQIVND (reference sequence). V was cut by 2 bases and J by 2 bases, with 12 bases left in between. The CDR3 is 15 residues long. The CDR3 DNA follows: TGTGCCAGTAGTATAAGGAGACGGGAAAACACTGAAGCTTTCTTT. Amino acid sequence: CASSIRRRENTEAFF. The full variable domain, rest sourced from reference TRBV19 and TRBJ1-1, is DGGITQSPKYLFRKEGQNVTLSCEQNLNHDAMYWYRQDPGQGLRLIYYSQIVNDFQKGDIAEGYSVSREKKESFPLTVTSAQKNPTAFYLCASSIRRRENTEAFFGQGTRLTVV.

This clonotype is termed medium-sized. The chain has TRBV20-1 and TRBJ1-1, with a weak D call TRBD1 (5 bases). CDR1 and CDR2 (germline): DFQATT, SNEGSKA (reference sequence). The V and J ends lost 1 base and 0 bases respectively, with 6 bases between them. This CDR3 spans 13 amino acids. CDR3 bases: TGCAGTGCTAGAGGGGGGTTGAACACTGAAGCTTTCTTT. The encoded protein is CSARGGLNTEAFF.

This clonotype was detected a few times. The rearrangement uses TRBV20-1 and TRBJ2-5, with 8 nucleotides matching TRBD2. The CDR3 extends over 17 amino acids. Germline CDR1 DFQATT, CDR2 SNEGSKA (reference sequence). With V trimmed by 6 bases and J by 4 bases, 19 bases remained unmatched. The CDR3 region is CSARGERDSNMRETQYF. In nucleotides, the CDR3 is TGCAGTGCGCGGGGGGAGCGGGACTCCAATATGCGAGAGACCCAGTACTTC.

This clonotype was recorded at least ten times. The J gene is TRBJ2-5, the V gene TRBV6-2 or TRBV6-3; 9 bases are a match to TRBD1. Germline V gene sequence: CDR1 MNHEY, CDR2 SVGEGT. V trimming: 6 bases; J trimming: 2 bases; junction bases outside the gene matches: 7. The CDR3 runs to 15 residues. The CDR3 reads CASRKRDRAQETQYF. In DNA, the CDR3 is TGTGCCAGCAGAAAACGGGACAGGGCGCAAGAGACCCAGTACTTC.

This clonotype was counted ten times or more. The chain is built from TRBV27 and TRBJ2-3; TRBD2 aligns across 13 bases. The junction had 10 bases not matched to a gene; V was cut back by 6 bases and J by 4 bases. This CDR3 comprises 17 residues. Germline V gene lookup returns CDR1 MNHEY and CDR2 SMNVEV (reference sequence). CDR3 loop: CASSRTSGSLFPDTQYF. The CDR3 region has the DNA TGTGCCAGCAGCCGGACTAGCGGGAGTTTATTTCCAGATACGCAGTATTTT.

This clonotype was detected ten times or more. This sequence joins TRBV27 and TRBJ2-7, with 7 bases lining up with TRBD1. The CDR3 length is 15 residues. V was clipped by 3 bases and J by 0 bases; unmatched bases: 5. The germline CDR1 and CDR2 sequences are MNHEY and SMNVEV (reference sequence). The CDR3 sequence is CASSLGRTGSYEQYF. The CDR3 nucleotides read TGTGCCAGCAGTTTGGGTAGGACAGGCTCCTACGAGCAGTACTTC.

This clonotype turned up a few times. The gene calls are TRBV3-1 and TRBJ1-5; possibly TRBD1 for D (5 bases). The V gene lost 4 bases and the J gene lost 3 bases, with 16 bases spanning the gap. This CDR3 has 16 amino acids. The V gene's germline CDR1 is LGHDT and CDR2 YNNKEL (reference sequence). The CDR3 reads CASSPAQGWYNQPQHF. The CDR3 nucleotides read TGTGCCAGCAGCCCCGCCCAGGGTTGGTACAATCAGCCCCAGCATTTT.

In its sample, this clonotype was seen many times. The J gene is TRBJ1-2, the V gene TRBV6-1; D is possibly TRBD1 (5 bases). The germline gives CDR1 MNHNS, CDR2 SASEGT. This CDR3 is 15 amino acids long. The ends were cut back, 5 bases at V and 6 bases at J, with 19 bases in the middle. The chain's CDR3 is CASSRTSEGWDGYTF. In nucleotides, the CDR3 is TGTGCCAGCAGTCGTACCTCAGAGGGGTGGGATGGCTACACCTTC.

This clonotype has at least ten counts. The chain has TRBV5-4 and TRBJ2-7; D is undetermined. The CDR3 runs 14 residues. The germline V gene encodes CDR1 SGHNT and CDR2 YYREEE (reference sequence). Trimming took off 4 bases at V and 6 bases at J, with 17 bases between the two ends. The CDR3 loop is CASSTDLQESEQYF. The DNA of the CDR3 is TGTGCCAGCAGCACCGACCTCCAGGAGAGCGAGCAGTACTTC.

This clonotype was seen many times. The rearrangement links TRBV3-1 to TRBJ1-6; no reliable D call. V was shortened by 1 base and J by 10 bases, with 11 bases between the two germline ends. Per the germline V gene, CDR1 is LGHDT and CDR2 is YNNKEL (reference sequence). The length of the CDR3 is 14 residues. The CDR3 region has the DNA TGTGCCAGCAGCCAAGTCCCGTTTGTGTCACCCCTCCACTTT. Translation: CASSQVPFVSPLHF.

This clonotype was counted at least ten times. The rearrangement uses TRBV5-5 and TRBJ2-6; no clear D. The CDR3 loop spans 15 amino acids. In germline, CDR1 is SGHKS, CDR2 YYEKEE (reference sequence). Between the trimmed V and J ends, which lost 4 bases and 0 bases, there was a span of 8 bases. The CDR3 is CASSLTPSGANVLTF. CDR3 nucleotides: TGTGCCAGCAGCCTTACACCCTCTGGGGCCAACGTCCTGACTTTC.

This clonotype was recorded many times. The V and J genes are TRBV10-3 and TRBJ2-2, with D perhaps matching TRBD2 (6 bases). CDR1 and CDR2 (germline): ENHRY, SYGVKD. This CDR3 has 14 residues. Trimming removed 8 bases at V and 1 base at J, with 11 bases between. The DNA of the CDR3 is TGTGCCATCCGCGGCGGGATGAACACCGGGGAGCTGTTTTTT. Encoded protein: CAIRGGMNTGELFF.

This clonotype was observed many times. The chain links TRBV4-2 to TRBJ2-7; D tentatively reads TRBD1 or TRBD2 (5 bases each). This CDR3 is 14 amino acids long. Germline V gives CDR1 LGHNA, CDR2 YNFKEQ. The V end was cut by 0 bases, the J end by 7 bases, with 13 bases between. This chain's CDR3 is CASSQDLEGREQYF. The CDR3 coding sequence is TGTGCCAGCAGCCAAGATCTCGAGGGGAGAGAGCAGTACTTC.

The chain uses TRBV3-1 and TRBJ2-7, with 9 bases matching TRBD2. Per the germline V gene, CDR1 is LGHDT and CDR2 is YNNKEL (reference sequence). V lost 2 bases to trimming and J lost 0 bases; unmatched junction nucleotides: 8. CDR3 length equals 17 residues. As DNA, the CDR3 is TGTGCCAGCAGCCAACTACTGACTAGCGGATCCTCCTACGAGCAGTACTTC. It is translated as CASSQLLTSGSSYEQYF.

This clonotype was observed many times. The chain combines TRBV27 with TRBJ2-7; perhaps TRBD2 as D (6 bases). The CDR3 contains 19 residues. The germline V gene encodes CDR1 MNHEY and CDR2 SMNVEV (reference sequence). V lost 5 bases and J 0 bases, leaving 26 bases between the germline ends. The DNA for the CDR3 is TGTGCCAGCAGTCCCCTATCCCGCCCGACTAGTTATCCCTCCTACGAGCAGTACTTC. It is translated as CASSPLSRPTSYPSYEQYF.

This clonotype was seen at least ten times. As DNA, the CDR3 is TGTGCCAGCAGCCAAGATCAGGCAAAATCAAAGGACTATGGCTACACCTTC. It translates to CASSQDQAKSKDYGYTF. This chain uses TRBV3-1 with TRBJ1-2; no definite D call. With 0 bases removed from V and 3 bases from J, the gap between germline ends came to 17 bases. Germline V lookup: CDR1 LGHDT, CDR2 YNNKEL (reference sequence). The CDR3 loop spans 17 amino acids.

The table lists this clonotype with many counts. This rearrangement joins TRBV6-5 to TRBJ1-2; D gene ambiguous. Germline V gene lookup returns CDR1 MNHEY and CDR2 SVGAGI. CDR3 size: 13 residues. V lost 4 bases to trimming and J lost 8 bases, with 14 bases between them. The CDR3 DNA sequence: TGTGCCAGCAGTTCCGGGCCCTTCCTGGGCTACACCTTC. It translates to CASSSGPFLGYTF.

In its sample, this clonotype was seen many times. This chain uses TRBV4-1 with TRBJ2-5, with 10 bases fitting TRBD2. This CDR3 contains 18 residues. The V gene's germline CDR1 is MGHRA and CDR2 YSYEKL. J was trimmed by 4 bases and V by 0 bases; bases with no gene match: 11. The CDR3: CASSQETSGPLRGETQYF. The CDR3 DNA reads as TGCGCCAGCAGCCAAGAGACTAGCGGGCCCCTTCGAGGAGAGACCCAGTACTTC.

This clonotype was counted ten times or more. The rearrangement links TRBV24-1 to TRBJ2-3; the match to TRBD1 covers 9 bases. The CDR3 totals 16 residues. The germline V gene has CDR1 KGHDR and CDR2 SFDVKD. V dropped 4 bases and J dropped 2; count of bases not matched to a gene: 6. The CDR3 DNA follows: TGTGCCACCAGTGACCCTGACAGGGGGAACACAGATACGCAGTATTTT. This encodes CATSDPDRGNTDTQYF.